This T cell receptor (beta chain) was retrieved from a study of CD8+ T cells in alopecia areata. Study at large: Each of the treated patients was given oral tofacitinib, 5 to 10 mg twice daily, for moderate-to-severe alopecia areata. General study points: Against the mouse data, patients shared TCRs less clearly, possibly for HLA reasons.

The V and J ends lost 5 bases and 6 bases respectively, with 4 bases between them. CDR1 and CDR2 (germline): ENHRY, SYGVKD. This CDR3 region has 11 residues. In each case, RNA was isolated and then reverse transcribed into cDNA as the sequencing template. This table comes from immunoSEQ multiplex PCR, and its TCRdb copy is limited to in-frame clones, with some not included. The table includes under 85,000 clones, approximately 46% detected once. About this clone: Antigen: not known.

The V gene is TRBV10-3, the J gene TRBJ2-2; D not certain. This specimen consisted of CD8+ T cells sorted from blood, obtained at week 0. This TCR derives from a human donor with alopecia areata. The CDR3 protein is CAISSSGELFF. CDR3 bases: TGTGCCATCAGTAGTTCCGGGGAGCTGTTTTTT.